This entry lists 26 T cell receptor beta chains sequenced from one sample in a study of blood T cells in healthy people across ages. Primers used in a second PCR of about 6 to 12 cycles were a sample-barcoded 5' primer and a J-beta primer mix. One entry per CDR3 protein results from TCRdb running MiXCR on the 5' RACE reads. The sample contains about 1.1 million distinct CDR3 sequences, roughly two fifths of which appear only once. The sequencing sample was made of blood. Source of these receptors: a man between 18 and 29 years old in good health.

In its sample, this clonotype was seen a few times. The genes are TRBV12-3 or TRBV12-4 and TRBJ1-2, with D unresolved. CDR3 length: 14 residues. V was clipped by 6 bases and J by 4 bases, with 15 bases between them. The CDR3 nucleotides read TGTGCCAGCAGAAAGGGTCCAGAACTCTATGGCTACACCTTC. It specifies CASRKGPELYGYTF.

This clonotype has just a few counts. V is TRBV5-1 and J is TRBJ2-3; tentative D call: TRBD2 (5 bases). Trimming removed 0 bases at V and 0 bases at J, with 11 bases between. The CDR3 extends over 16 amino acids. The V gene's germline CDR1 is SGHRS and CDR2 YFSETQ. CDR3 coding DNA: TGCGCCAGCAGCTTGGACGCTAGCAGTAGCACAGATACGCAGTATTTT. This translates into CASSLDASSSTDTQYF.

J is TRBJ1-1 and V is TRBV10-3, with D unclear. The germline V gene encodes CDR1 ENHRY and CDR2 SYGVKD. The CDR3 has 12 amino acids. Trimming removed 3 bases at V and 2 bases at J, with 4 bases between. As DNA, the CDR3 is TGTGCCATCAGTGAAGGAAACACTGAAGCTTTCTTT. Its translation is CAISEGNTEAFF.

This clonotype was seen ten or more times. V gene TRBV20-1 combines with J gene TRBJ2-1, with D uncertain. Germline V lookup: CDR1 DFQATT, CDR2 SNEGSKA (reference sequence). V lost 0 bases, J lost 4 bases, and 16 bases lay in between. This CDR3 is 16 amino acids long. CDR3 residues: CSARDYLRQTYNEQFF. The CDR3 DNA is TGCAGTGCTAGAGATTACCTACGGCAAACTTACAATGAGCAGTTCTTC.

The chain carries TRBV6-2 or TRBV6-3 and TRBJ1-2; 8 bases agree with TRBD1. CDR3 length: 13 amino acids. The junction had 6 bases not matched to a gene; V was cut back by 5 bases and J by 7 bases. Germline V gene sequence: CDR1 MNHEY, CDR2 SVGEGT. The DNA for the CDR3 is TGTGCCAGCAGTGCCAGGACAGGGTCTGGCTACACCTTC. Translated: CASSARTGSGYTF.

This clonotype was seen once. V gene TRBV18 combines with J gene TRBJ2-5; D might be TRBD2 (5 bases). The CDR3 runs to 17 residues. Trimming shortened V by 2 bases and J by 2 bases, and 18 bases separated the two germline ends. Germline-derived CDR1 and CDR2 are KGHSH and LQKENI. The CDR3 DNA reads as TGTGCCAGCTCACCAACGACCCTAGCTACCCTTCAAGAGACCCAGTACTTC. It is translated as CASSPTTLATLQETQYF.

The chain is built from TRBV4-2 and TRBJ2-1; 9 bases match TRBD2. This CDR3 is built from 14 residues. V gave up 0 bases and J gave up 13 bases; unmatched junction bases: 7. Germline CDR1 and CDR2: LGHNA and YNFKEQ. CDR3 loop: CASSQERSSGGQFF. The CDR3 region has the DNA TGTGCCAGCAGCCAAGAGAGGAGTAGCGGGGGACAGTTCTTC.

This clonotype showed up just a few times. The chain carries TRBV4-1 and TRBJ1-4; 8 bases align to TRBD1. The CDR3 runs to 15 residues. With 2 bases clipped from V and 6 bases from J, the junction kept 5 bases outside the gene matches. Per germline, CDR1 MGHRA and CDR2 YSYEKL. CDR3 DNA sequence: TGCGCCAGCAGCCAAACAGTACAGGGGGATGAAAAACTGTTTTTT. This gives the protein CASSQTVQGDEKLFF.

A few counts support this clonotype. The chain joins TRBV9 to TRBJ2-5; D not resolved. With 2 bases removed from V and 4 bases from J, the gap between germline ends came to 9 bases. The CDR3 has 13 amino acids. The germline CDR1 and CDR2 sequences are SGDLS and YYNGEE. In DNA, the CDR3 is TGTGCCAGCAGCGTTGCCCAGCGAGAGACCCAGTACTTC. The encoded protein is CASSVAQRETQYF.

This clonotype was seen only a few times. This chain's CDR3 is CASSPSGWGTDTQYF. The CDR3 nucleotides read TGTGCCAGCAGCCCATCCGGGTGGGGCACAGATACGCAGTATTTT. This chain connects TRBV5-4 to TRBJ2-3, with D hard to call. CDR3 size: 15 residues. Germline values: CDR1 SGHNT, CDR2 YYREEE (reference sequence). Between the trimmed V and J ends, which lost 4 bases and 1 base, there was a span of 13 bases.

This clonotype was observed a few times. V gene TRBV20-1 combines with J gene TRBJ1-2; TRBD1 matches 8 bases. CDR3 size: 14 residues. CDR1 DFQATT and CDR2 SNEGSKA come from the germline V gene (reference sequence). J was trimmed by 5 bases and V by 3 bases; bases with no gene match: 8. CDR3 region: CSARGTGPKYGYTF. The CDR3 nucleotides are TGCAGTGCTAGGGGGACAGGCCCGAAATATGGCTACACCTTC.

V usage is TRBV4-2 and J usage is TRBJ1-2; D is uncertain. The CDR3 consists of 15 residues. From germline, CDR1 is LGHNA and CDR2 YNFKEQ. Trimming left V 0 bases short and J 4 bases short, with 12 bases between. For the CDR3, the DNA is TGTGCCAGCAGCCAAGAGTCCACGCACCTCTATGGCTACACCTTC. Its translation: CASSQESTHLYGYTF.

This clonotype was found a few times. V and J are TRBV20-1 and TRBJ1-5, with TRBD1 matching 8 bases. Germline CDR1 reads DFQATT; CDR2 reads SNEGSKA (reference sequence). J lost 4 bases, V lost 1 base, and 9 bases had no gene match. The CDR3 consists of 16 residues. This CDR3 is CSARAAGQGLNQPQHF. CDR3 sequence (DNA): TGCAGTGCTAGAGCCGCTGGACAGGGATTAAATCAGCCCCAGCATTTT.

This chain links TRBV20-1 with TRBJ1-4; unclear D gene. Deletions cut 3 bases from V and 7 bases from J, with 12 bases between. Germline V gives CDR1 DFQATT, CDR2 SNEGSKA (reference sequence). This CDR3 contains 13 residues. CDR3 in DNA: TGCAGTGCTAGTGGGGAGCCGGGTGAAAAACTGTTTTTT. It specifies CSASGEPGEKLFF.

The chain uses TRBV12-3 or TRBV12-4 and TRBJ2-5; the D is unclear. The closer fit of TRBJ2-7 to the DNA end suggests the J call may be wrong. The CDR3 loop spans 13 amino acids. CDR3 amino acids: CASTPLSTYEQYF. The CDR3 nucleotides are TGTGCCAGCACCCCCTTGTCGACCTACGAGCAGTACTTC.

This clonotype came up many times. The genes are TRBV7-2 and TRBJ2-7; tentative D call: TRBD1 (5 bases). This CDR3 is built from 13 residues. Germline V lookup: CDR1 SGHTA, CDR2 FQGNSA. Trimming removed 5 bases from V and 1 base from J, with 9 bases in between. The CDR3 reads CASSPGHSYEQYF. CDR3 sequence (DNA): TGTGCCAGCAGCCCCGGACATTCCTACGAGCAGTACTTC.

This clonotype occurred a few times. The V and J genes are TRBV28 and TRBJ1-6, with 7 bases lining up with TRBD1. CDR1 is MDHEN and CDR2 is SYDVKM in the germline V gene. CDR3 length equals 15 residues. The ends lost 9 bases at V and 4 bases at J; junction bases unmatched: 9. The CDR3 coding sequence is TGTGCCAGTGCGACAGGGCCCGTTTATAATTCACCCCTCCACTTT. The encoded protein is CASATGPVYNSPLHF.

The rearrangement uses TRBV5-1 and TRBJ1-6; 7 nucleotides agree with TRBD1. Per germline, CDR1 SGHRS and CDR2 YFSETQ. The CDR3 covers 16 residues. V shed 0 bases, J shed 5 bases, and the junction held 5 bases outside the gene matches. Here the CDR3 DNA reads TGCGCCAGCAGCTTGGGGCAGGGGGTCGATAATTCACCCCTCCACTTT. This gives the protein CASSLGQGVDNSPLHF.

The chain has TRBV4-1 and TRBJ2-1; D gene unclear. This CDR3 contains 14 residues. Germline V gene lookup returns CDR1 MGHRA and CDR2 YSYEKL. V was cut by 0 bases and J by 4 bases, with 7 bases left in between. In nucleotides, the CDR3 is TGCGCCAGCAGCCAAGAGGCCGGGTACAATGAGCAGTTCTTC. This sequence encodes CASSQEAGYNEQFF.

V and J are TRBV7-9 and TRBJ2-2; no reliable D call. Germline values: CDR1 SEHNR, CDR2 FQNEAQ (reference sequence). The ends were cut back, 2 bases at V and 4 bases at J, with 17 bases in the middle. The CDR3 has 17 residues. Here the CDR3 reads CASSLTLPTKPTGELFF. CDR3 bases: TGTGCCAGCAGCTTAACTCTACCAACCAAACCCACCGGGGAGCTGTTTTTT.

This chain connects TRBV13 to TRBJ1-2; maybe TRBD1 (6 bases). The CDR3 loop spans 16 amino acids. In germline, CDR1 is PRHDT, CDR2 FYEKMQ (reference sequence). Trimming left V 5 bases short and J 0 bases short, with 16 bases between. CDR3 in DNA: TGTGCCAGCAGCCCCAGGACAGACGTAGCTAACTATGGCTACACCTTC. This codes for CASSPRTDVANYGYTF.

V usage is TRBV6-2 or TRBV6-3 and J usage is TRBJ2-2; 8 bases map to TRBD1. After removal of 5 bases from V and 1 base from J, the junction contained 6 bases not matched to a gene. The CDR3 covers 16 residues. Germline V gene sequence: CDR1 MNHEY, CDR2 SVGEGT. This chain's CDR3 is CASSRRGQGNTGELFF. Here the CDR3 DNA reads TGTGCCAGCAGTCGTCGAGGACAGGGGAACACCGGGGAGCTGTTTTTT.

The chain links TRBV5-1 to TRBJ1-2; no definite D call. The CDR3 consists of 14 residues. The V end was cut by 0 bases, the J end by 0 bases, with 6 bases between. In germline, CDR1 is SGHRS, CDR2 YFSETQ. The CDR3 loop is CASSLERSNYGYTF. CDR3 DNA sequence: TGCGCCAGCAGCTTGGAAAGATCTAACTATGGCTACACCTTC.

V usage is TRBV7-2 and J usage is TRBJ1-1, with D possibly matching TRBD1 (6 bases). CDR3 length: 15 amino acids. With 4 bases removed from V and 3 bases from J, the gap between germline ends came to 15 bases. CDR1 is SGHTA, CDR2 FQGNSA, per germline. CDR3 sequence reads: CASSYSDRIYTEAFF. DNA of the CDR3: TGTGCCAGCAGCTACTCCGACAGGATTTACACTGAAGCTTTCTTT.

This chain connects TRBV7-2 to TRBJ2-1; D is possibly TRBD2 (6 bases). The CDR3 loop spans 15 amino acids. CDR1 is SGHTA and CDR2 is FQGNSA in the germline V gene. Trimming pared 5 bases from V and 8 bases from J, leaving 19 bases between. The CDR3 region is CASSTALRGRDEQFF. In DNA form, the CDR3 reads TGTGCCAGCAGCACCGCGTTGCGGGGAAGGGATGAGCAGTTCTTC.

The rearrangement joins TRBV12-3 or TRBV12-4 to TRBJ2-7, with unresolved D. V was pared by 6 bases and J by 0 bases, with 15 bases between. CDR3 size: 15 residues. The CDR3 DNA sequence: TGTGCCAGCAGCGTGGGTGATGATTCCTCCTACGAGCAGTACTTC. Protein sequence: CASSVGDDSSYEQYF.